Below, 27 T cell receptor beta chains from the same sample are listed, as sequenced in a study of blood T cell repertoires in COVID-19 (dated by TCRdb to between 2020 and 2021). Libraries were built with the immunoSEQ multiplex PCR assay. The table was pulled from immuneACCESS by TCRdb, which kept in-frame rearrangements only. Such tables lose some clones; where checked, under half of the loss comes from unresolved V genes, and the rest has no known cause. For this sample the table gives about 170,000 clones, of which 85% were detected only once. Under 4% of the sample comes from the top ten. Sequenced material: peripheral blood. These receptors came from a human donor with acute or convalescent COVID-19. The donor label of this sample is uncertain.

CDR3 in DNA: TGTGCTAGTGGTTACGGGACAGGGAATCAGCCCCAGCATTTT. Encoded protein: CASGYGTGNQPQHF. The V call is TRBV12-5, the J call TRBJ1-5, with TRBD1 matching over 9 bases. CDR3 length equals 14 residues. V dropped 4 bases and J dropped 4; count of bases not matched to a gene: 2. CDR1 LGHNT and CDR2 FRNRAP come from the germline V gene.

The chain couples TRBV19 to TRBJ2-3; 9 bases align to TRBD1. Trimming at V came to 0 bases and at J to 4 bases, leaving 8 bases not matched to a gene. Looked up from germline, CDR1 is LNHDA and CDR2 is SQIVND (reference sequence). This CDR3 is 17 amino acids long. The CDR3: CASSIDRGQGRADTQYF. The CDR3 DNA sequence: TGTGCCAGTAGTATAGACCGAGGACAGGGGAGGGCAGATACGCAGTATTTT.

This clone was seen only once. CDR3 amino acids: CASLNDRGGNTEAFF. CDR3 nucleotides: TGTGCCAGCTTAAACGACAGGGGCGGGAACACTGAAGCTTTCTTT. The gene calls are TRBV18 and TRBJ1-1; 8 positions agree with TRBD1. This CDR3 contains 15 residues. With V trimmed by 7 bases and J by 1 base, 8 bases remained unmatched. Looked up from germline, CDR1 is KGHSH and CDR2 is LQKENI.

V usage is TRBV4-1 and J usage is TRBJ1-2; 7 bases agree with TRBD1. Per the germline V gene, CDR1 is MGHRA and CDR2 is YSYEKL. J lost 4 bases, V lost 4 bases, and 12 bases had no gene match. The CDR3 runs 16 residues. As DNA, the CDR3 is TGCGCCAGCAGCCTGCAAGGGGGACAGTCCCTCTATGGCTACACCTTC. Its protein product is CASSLQGGQSLYGYTF.

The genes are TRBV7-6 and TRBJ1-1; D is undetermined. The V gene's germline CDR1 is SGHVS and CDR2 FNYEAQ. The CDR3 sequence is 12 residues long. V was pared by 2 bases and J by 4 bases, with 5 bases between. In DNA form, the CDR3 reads TGTGCCAGCAGCTTATCATCCACTGAAGCTTTCTTT. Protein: CASSLSSTEAFF. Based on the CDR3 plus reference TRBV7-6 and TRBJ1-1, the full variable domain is GAGVSQSPRYKVTKRGQDVALRCDPISGHVSLYWYRQALGQGPEFLTYFNYEAQQDKSGLPNDRFSAERPEGSISTLTIQRTEQRDSAMYRCASSLSSTEAFFGQGTRLTVV.

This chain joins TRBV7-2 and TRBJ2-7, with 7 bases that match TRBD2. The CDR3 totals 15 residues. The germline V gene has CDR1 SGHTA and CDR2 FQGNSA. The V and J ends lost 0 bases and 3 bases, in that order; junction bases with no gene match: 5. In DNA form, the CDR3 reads TGTGCCAGCAGCTTAGCGCGAGGGGAGGGCTACGAGCAGTACTTC. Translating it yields CASSLARGEGYEQYF. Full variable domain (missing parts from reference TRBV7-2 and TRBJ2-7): GAGVSQSPSNKVTEKGKDVELRCDPISGHTALYWYRQSLGQGLEFLIYFQGNSAPDKSGLPSDRFSAERTGGSVSTLTIQRTQQEDSAVYLCASSLARGEGYEQYFGPGTRLTVT.

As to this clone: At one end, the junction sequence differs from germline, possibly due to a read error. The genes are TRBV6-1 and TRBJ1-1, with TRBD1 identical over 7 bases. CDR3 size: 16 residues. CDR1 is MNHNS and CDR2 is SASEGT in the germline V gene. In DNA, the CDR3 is TGTGCCGGCAGTGCCAACAGGGGAGTGATGAACACTGAAGCTTTCTTT. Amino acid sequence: CAGSANRGVMNTEAFF.

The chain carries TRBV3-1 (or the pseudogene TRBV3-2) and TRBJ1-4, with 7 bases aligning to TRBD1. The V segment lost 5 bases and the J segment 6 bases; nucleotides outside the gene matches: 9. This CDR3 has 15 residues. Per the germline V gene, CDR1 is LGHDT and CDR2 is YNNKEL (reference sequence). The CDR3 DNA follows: TGTGCCAGCAGCTTCCCCGGGGACAGAGATGAAAAACTGTTTTTT. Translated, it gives CASSFPGDRDEKLFF.

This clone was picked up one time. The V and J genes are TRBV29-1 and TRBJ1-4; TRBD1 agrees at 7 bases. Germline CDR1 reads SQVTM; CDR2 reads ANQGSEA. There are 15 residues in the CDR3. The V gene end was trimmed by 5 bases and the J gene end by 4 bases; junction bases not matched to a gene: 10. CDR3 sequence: CSVQRGGQLNEKLFF. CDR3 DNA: TGCAGCGTTCAACGGGGGGGACAGCTTAATGAAAAACTGTTTTTT. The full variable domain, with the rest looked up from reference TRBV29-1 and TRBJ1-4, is SAVISQKPSRDICQRGTSLTIQCQVDSQVTMMFWYRQQPGQSLTLIATANQGSEATYESGFVIDKFPISRPNLTFSTLTVSNMSPEDSSIYLCSVQRGGQLNEKLFFGSGTQLSVL.

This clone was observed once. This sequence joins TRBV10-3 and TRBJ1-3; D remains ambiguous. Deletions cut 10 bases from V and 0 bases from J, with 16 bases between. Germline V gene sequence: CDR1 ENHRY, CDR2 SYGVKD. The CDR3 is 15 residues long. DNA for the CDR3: TGTGCCACAGCCCCCGGAGGACTCTCTGGAAACACCATATATTTT. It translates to CATAPGGLSGNTIYF.

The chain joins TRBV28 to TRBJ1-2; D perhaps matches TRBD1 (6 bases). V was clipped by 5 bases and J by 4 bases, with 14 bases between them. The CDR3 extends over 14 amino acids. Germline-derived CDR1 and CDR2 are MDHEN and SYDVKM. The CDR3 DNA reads TGTGCCAGCAGTGCGACTACAGGGTTCTATGGCTACACCTTC. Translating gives CASSATTGFYGYTF.

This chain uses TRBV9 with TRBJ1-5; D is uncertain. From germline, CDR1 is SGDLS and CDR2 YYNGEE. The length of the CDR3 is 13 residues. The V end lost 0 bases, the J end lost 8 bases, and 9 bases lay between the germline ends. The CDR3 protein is CASSVDQFKPQHF. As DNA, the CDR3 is TGTGCCAGCAGCGTAGACCAGTTCAAGCCCCAGCATTTT. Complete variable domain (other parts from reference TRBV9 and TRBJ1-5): DSGVTQTPKHLITATGQRVTLRCSPRSGDLSVYWYQQSLDQGLQFLIQYYNGEERAKGNILERFSAQQFPDLHSELNLSSLELGDSALYFCASSVDQFKPQHFGDGTRLSIL.

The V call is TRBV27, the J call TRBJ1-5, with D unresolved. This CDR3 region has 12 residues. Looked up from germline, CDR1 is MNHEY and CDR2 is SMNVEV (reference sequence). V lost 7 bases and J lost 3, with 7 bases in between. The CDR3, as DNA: TGTGCCAGCACCCTTGTCAATCAGCCCCAGCATTTT. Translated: CASTLVNQPQHF.

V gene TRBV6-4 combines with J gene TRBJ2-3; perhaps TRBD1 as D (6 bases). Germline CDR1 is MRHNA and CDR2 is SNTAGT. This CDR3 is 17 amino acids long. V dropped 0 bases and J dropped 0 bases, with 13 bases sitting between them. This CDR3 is CASSDSLQGSSTDTQYF. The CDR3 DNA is TGTGCCAGCAGTGACTCGTTACAGGGATCGAGCACAGATACGCAGTATTTT.

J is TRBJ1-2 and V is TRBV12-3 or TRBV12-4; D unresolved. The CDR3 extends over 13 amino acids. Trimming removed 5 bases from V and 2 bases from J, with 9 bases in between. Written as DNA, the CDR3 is TGTGCCAGCAGTCAGCGACCAAACTATGGCTACACCTTC. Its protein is CASSQRPNYGYTF.

CDR3 DNA sequence: TGTGCCAGCAGTGATATAACTTTGAACACCGGGGAGCTGTTTTTT. It yields the protein CASSDITLNTGELFF. This sequence joins TRBV25-1 and TRBJ2-2; D remains ambiguous. This CDR3 is built from 15 residues. The ends were cut back, 3 bases at V and 1 base at J, with 9 bases in the middle. In germline, CDR1 is MGHDK, CDR2 SYGVNS.

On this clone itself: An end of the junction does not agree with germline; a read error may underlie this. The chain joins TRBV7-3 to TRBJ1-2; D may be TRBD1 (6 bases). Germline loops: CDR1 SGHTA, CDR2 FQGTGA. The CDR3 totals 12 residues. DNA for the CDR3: TGTGCCAGCAGCAAAAGGGGGGGCCCCTTGGCCTTC. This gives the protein CASSKRGGPLAF.

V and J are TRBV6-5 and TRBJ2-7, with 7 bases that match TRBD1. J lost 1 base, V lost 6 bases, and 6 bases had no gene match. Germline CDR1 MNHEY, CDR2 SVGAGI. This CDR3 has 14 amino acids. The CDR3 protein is CASSRNRGSYEQYF. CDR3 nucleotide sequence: TGTGCCAGCAGCCGGAACAGGGGATCCTACGAGCAGTACTTC.

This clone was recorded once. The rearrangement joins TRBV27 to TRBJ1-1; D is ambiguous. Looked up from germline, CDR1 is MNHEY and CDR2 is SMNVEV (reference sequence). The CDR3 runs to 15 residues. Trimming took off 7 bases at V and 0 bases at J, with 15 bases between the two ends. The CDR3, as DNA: TGTGCCAGCACCCGACTGGAAGCGATGAACACTGAAGCTTTCTTT. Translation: CASTRLEAMNTEAFF.

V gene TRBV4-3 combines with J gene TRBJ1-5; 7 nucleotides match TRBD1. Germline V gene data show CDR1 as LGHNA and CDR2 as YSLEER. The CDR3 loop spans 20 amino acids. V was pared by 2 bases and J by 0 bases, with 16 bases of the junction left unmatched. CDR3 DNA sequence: TGCGCCAGCAGCCAAAGCTACTCGGACAGGCGGCGACTTAGCAATCAGCCCCAGCATTTT. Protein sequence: CASSQSYSDRRRLSNQPQHF.

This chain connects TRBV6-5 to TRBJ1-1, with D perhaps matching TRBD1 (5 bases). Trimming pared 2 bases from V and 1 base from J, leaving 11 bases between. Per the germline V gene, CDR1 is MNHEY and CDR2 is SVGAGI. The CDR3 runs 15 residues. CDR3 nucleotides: TGTGCCAGCAGTTACGAGTGGACACCGAACACTGAAGCTTTCTTT. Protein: CASSYEWTPNTEAFF.

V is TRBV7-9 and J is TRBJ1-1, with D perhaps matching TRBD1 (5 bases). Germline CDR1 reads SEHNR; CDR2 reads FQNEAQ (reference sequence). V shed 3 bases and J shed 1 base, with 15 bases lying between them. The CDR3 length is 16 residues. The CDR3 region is CASSFQPQGRNTEAFF. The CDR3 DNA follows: TGTGCCAGCAGCTTTCAACCTCAGGGTAGGAACACTGAAGCTTTCTTT. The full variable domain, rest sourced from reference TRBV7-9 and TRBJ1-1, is DTGVSQNPRHKITKRGQNVTFRCDPISEHNRLYWYRQTLGQGPEFLTYFQNEAQLEKSRLLSDRFSAERPKGSFSTLEIQRTEQGDSAMYLCASSFQPQGRNTEAFFGQGTRLTVV.

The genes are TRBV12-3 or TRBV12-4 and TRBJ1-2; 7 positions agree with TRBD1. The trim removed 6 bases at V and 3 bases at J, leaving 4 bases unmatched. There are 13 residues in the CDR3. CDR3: CASSSDRDYGYTF. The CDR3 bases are TGTGCCAGCAGCTCCGACAGGGACTATGGCTACACCTTC.

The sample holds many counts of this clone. CDR3 nucleotides: TGTGCCAGCAGCCAAGGGAGGTTTGGTGGGACTAGCGGTGATACGCAGTATTTT. Its protein product is CASSQGRFGGTSGDTQYF. The genes are TRBV4-2 and TRBJ2-3; TRBD2 agrees at 11 bases. V lost 1 base to trimming and J lost 6 bases; unmatched junction nucleotides: 12. The CDR3 covers 18 residues. The germline V gene encodes CDR1 LGHNA and CDR2 YNFKEQ.

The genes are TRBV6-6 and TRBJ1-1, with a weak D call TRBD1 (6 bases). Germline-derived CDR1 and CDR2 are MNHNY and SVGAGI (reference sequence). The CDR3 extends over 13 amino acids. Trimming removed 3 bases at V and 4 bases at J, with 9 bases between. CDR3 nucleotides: TGTGCCAGCAGTTATATAGGGGGCACTGAAGCTTTCTTT. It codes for CASSYIGGTEAFF.

CDR3 nucleotides: TGTGCCAGTAGCCCACTCAGGAATCAGCCCCAGCATTTT. Its protein product is CASSPLRNQPQHF. The chain carries TRBV19 and TRBJ1-5; D gene ambiguous. This CDR3 comprises 13 residues. In germline, CDR1 is LNHDA, CDR2 SQIVND (reference sequence). V was pared by 6 bases and J by 4 bases, with 10 bases between.

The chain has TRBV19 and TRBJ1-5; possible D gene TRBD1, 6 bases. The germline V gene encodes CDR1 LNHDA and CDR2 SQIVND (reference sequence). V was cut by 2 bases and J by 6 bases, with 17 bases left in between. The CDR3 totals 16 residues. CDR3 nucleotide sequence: TGTGCCAGTAGTATAAGGACAGTCGAGCAGGGTCAGCCCCAGCATTTT. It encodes CASSIRTVEQGQPQHF.